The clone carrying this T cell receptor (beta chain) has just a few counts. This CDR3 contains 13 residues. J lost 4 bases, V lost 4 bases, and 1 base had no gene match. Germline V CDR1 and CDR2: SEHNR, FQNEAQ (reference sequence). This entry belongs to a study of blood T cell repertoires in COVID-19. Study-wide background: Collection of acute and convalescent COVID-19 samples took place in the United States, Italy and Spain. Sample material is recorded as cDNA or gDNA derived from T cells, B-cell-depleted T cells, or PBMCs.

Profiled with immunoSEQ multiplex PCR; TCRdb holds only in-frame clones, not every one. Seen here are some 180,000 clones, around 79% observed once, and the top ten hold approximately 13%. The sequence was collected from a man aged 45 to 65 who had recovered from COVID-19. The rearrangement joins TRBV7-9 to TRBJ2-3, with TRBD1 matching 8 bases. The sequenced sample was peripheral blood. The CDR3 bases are TGTGCCAGCAGCTCACAGGGGGCAGATACGCAGTATTTT. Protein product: CASSSQGADTQYF.